The entry below describes one T cell receptor beta chain. This record comes from a study of blood T cell repertoires in COVID-19. About the study: The United States, Italy and Spain provided the acute and convalescent COVID-19 samples. PBMCs, B-cell-depleted T cells, or T cells provided the cDNA or gDNA that made up the material.

V lost 1 base to trimming and J lost 7 bases; unmatched junction nucleotides: 4. CDR1 and CDR2 from the germline V gene are SGHDN and FVKESK. The CDR3 runs to 14 residues. Produced via immunoSEQ multiplex PCR; TCRdb's table is partial and in-frame only. The sample lists roughly 250,000 clones; 70% to 90% were seen once. The clonotype was recovered from a woman in her thirties or forties with acute COVID-19. V and J are TRBV14 and TRBJ2-1; 7 bases agree with TRBD2. The specimen sequenced was PBMCs or T cells enriched from blood (not recorded which). CDR3 in DNA: TGTGCCAGCAGCCAAGGGCGGGAGATGAATGAGCAGTTCTTC. The encoded protein is CASSQGREMNEQFF.